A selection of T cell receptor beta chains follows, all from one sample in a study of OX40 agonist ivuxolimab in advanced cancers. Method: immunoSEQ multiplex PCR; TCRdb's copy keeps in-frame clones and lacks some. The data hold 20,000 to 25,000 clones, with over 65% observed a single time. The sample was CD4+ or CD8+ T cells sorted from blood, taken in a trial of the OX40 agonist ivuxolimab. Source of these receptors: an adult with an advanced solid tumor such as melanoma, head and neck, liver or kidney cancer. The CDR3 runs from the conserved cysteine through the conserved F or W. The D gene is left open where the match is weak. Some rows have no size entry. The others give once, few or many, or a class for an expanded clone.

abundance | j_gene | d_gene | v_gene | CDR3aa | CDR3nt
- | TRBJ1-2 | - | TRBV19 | CASSIEGGRQDGYTF | TGTGCCAGTAGTATAGAAGGGGGAAGGCAAGATGGCTACACCTTC
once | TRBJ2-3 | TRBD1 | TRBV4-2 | CASSQEGTGTPDTQYF | TGTGCCAGCAGCCAAGAAGGGACAGGGACCCCAGATACGCAGTATTTT
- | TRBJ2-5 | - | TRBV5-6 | CASSFLASPETQYF | TGTGCCAGCAGCTTTTTGGCCTCGCCCGAGACCCAGTACTTC
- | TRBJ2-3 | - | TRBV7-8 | CASSPIRGHSDTQYF | TGTGCCAGCAGCCCTATAAGGGGCCACTCAGATACGCAGTATTTT
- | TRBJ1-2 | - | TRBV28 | CASSLDDSYGYTF | TGTGCCAGCAGTTTAGACGACAGCTATGGCTACACCTTC
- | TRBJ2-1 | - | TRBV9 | CASSVGQSYNEQFF | TGTGCCAGCAGCGTAGGACAGTCCTACAATGAGCAGTTCTTC
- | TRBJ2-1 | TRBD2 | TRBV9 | CASGLADNEQFF | TGTGCCAGTGGACTAGCGGACAATGAGCAGTTCTTC
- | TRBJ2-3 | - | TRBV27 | CASRGRAPLGTDTQYF | TGTGCCAGCAGAGGGAGAGCCCCGTTAGGCACAGATACGCAGTATTTT
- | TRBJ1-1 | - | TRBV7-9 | CASSQEQGLGVEAFF | TGTGCCAGCAGCCAAGAACAGGGATTAGGAGTAGAAGCTTTCTTT
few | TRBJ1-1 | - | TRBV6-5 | CASRVGTEAFF | TGTGCCAGCAGGGTAGGGACTGAAGCTTTCTTT
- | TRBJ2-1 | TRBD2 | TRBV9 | CASSVPTGLAGDYNEQFF | TGTGCCAGCAGCGTACCAACCGGACTAGCGGGGGACTACAATGAGCAGTTCTTC
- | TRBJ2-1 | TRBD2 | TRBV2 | CATFPSGGNNEQFF | TGTGCCACCTTTCCTAGCGGGGGGAACAATGAGCAGTTCTTC
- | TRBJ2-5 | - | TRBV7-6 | CASSSARLGVETQYF | TGTGCCAGCAGCTCCGCTCGATTGGGGGTAGAGACCCAGTACTTC
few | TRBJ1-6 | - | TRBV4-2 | CASSQGGPGSPLHF | TGTGCCAGCAGCCAGGGGGGGCCAGGGTCACCCCTCCACTTT
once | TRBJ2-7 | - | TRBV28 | CASSLWEGYEQYF | TGTGCCAGCAGTTTATGGGAGGGCTACGAGCAGTACTTC
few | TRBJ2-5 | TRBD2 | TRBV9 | CASSPYSGAGGETQYF | TGTGCCAGCAGCCCCTATAGCGGGGCGGGTGGAGAGACCCAGTACTTC
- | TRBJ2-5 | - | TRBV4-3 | CASSQGSTLQETQYF | TGCGCCAGCAGCCAAGGATCAACCTTACAAGAGACCCAGTACTTC
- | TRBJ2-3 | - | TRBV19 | CASSIAGGRTDTQYF | TGTGCCAGTAGTATAGCCGGGGGCAGGACAGATACGCAGTATTTT
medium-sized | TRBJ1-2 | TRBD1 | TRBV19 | CASSPLGTGVGYGYTF | TGTGCCAGTAGTCCCCTAGGGACAGGGGTGGGCTATGGCTACACCTTC
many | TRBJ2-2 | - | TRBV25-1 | CASSRRGTGELFF | TGTGCCAGCAGCCGTAGAGGTACCGGGGAGCTGTTTTTT
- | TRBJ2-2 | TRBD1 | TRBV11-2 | CASSSRQGGTGELFF | TGTGCCAGCAGTTCCCGACAGGGGGGCACCGGGGAGCTGTTTTTT
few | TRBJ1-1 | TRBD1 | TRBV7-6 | CASRHTGVSEAFF | TGTGCCAGCAGACACACAGGGGTGTCTGAAGCTTTCTTT
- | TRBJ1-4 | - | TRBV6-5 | CASSYLGGREKLFF | TGTGCCAGCAGTTACCTGGGGGGGCGAGAAAAACTGTTTTTT
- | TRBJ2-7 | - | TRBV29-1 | CSVEVGLYEQYF | TGCAGCGTTGAAGTAGGGCTGTACGAGCAGTACTTC
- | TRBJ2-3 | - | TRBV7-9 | CASSLVQGTDTQYF | TGTGCCAGCAGCCTTGTTCAGGGGACAGATACGCAGTATTTT
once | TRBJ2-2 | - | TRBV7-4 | CASRTDPGELFF | TGTGCCAGCAGGACAGACCCCGGGGAGCTGTTTTTT
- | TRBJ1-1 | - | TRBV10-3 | CAISVLKDMNTEAFF | TGTGCCATCAGTGTTCTTAAAGACATGAACACTGAAGCTTTCTTT
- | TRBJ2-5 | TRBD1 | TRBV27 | CASSSRGRFGETQYF | TGTGCCAGCAGTTCCAGGGGGCGCTTCGGAGAGACCCAGTACTTC
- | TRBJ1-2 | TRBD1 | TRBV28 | CASSLPYTGVGYTF | TGTGCCAGCAGTCTCCCATATACAGGGGTAGGCTACACCTTC
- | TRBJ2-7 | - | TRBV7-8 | CASSPLWGQTSYEQYF | TGTGCCAGCAGCCCCCTTTGGGGGCAGACCTCCTACGAGCAGTACTTC
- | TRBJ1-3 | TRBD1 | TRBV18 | CASSRTGGTGNTIYF | TGTGCCAGCTCTCGGACAGGGGGAACTGGAAACACCATATATTTT
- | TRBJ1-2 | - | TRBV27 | CASSRQQAYGYTF | TGTGCCAGCTCCCGACAGCAGGCGTATGGCTACACCTTC
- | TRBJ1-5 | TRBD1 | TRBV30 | CAWGTGLGQPQHF | TGTGCCTGGGGGACAGGGTTAGGTCAGCCCCAGCATTTT
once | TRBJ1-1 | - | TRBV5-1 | CASSLYSSAEAFF | TGCGCCAGCAGCTTGTACAGTTCGGCTGAAGCTTTCTTT
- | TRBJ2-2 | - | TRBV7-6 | CASSPGVSTGELFF | TGTGCCAGCAGCCCGGGGGTTTCCACCGGGGAGCTGTTTTTT
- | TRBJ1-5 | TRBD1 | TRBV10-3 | CASSKTGGGDQPQHF | TGTGCCAGCAGTAAAACAGGGGGCGGGGATCAGCCCCAGCATTTT